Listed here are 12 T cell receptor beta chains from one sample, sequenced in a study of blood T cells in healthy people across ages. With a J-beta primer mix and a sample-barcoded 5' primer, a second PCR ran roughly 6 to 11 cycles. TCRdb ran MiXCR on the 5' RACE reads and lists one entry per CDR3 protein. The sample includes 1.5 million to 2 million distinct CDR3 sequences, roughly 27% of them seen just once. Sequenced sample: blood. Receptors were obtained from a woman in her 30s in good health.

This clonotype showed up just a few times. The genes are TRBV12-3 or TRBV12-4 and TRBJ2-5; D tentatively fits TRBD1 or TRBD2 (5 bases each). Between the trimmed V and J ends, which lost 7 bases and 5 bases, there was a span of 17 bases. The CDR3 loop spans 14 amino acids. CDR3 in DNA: TGTGCCAGCACCTTAGTGGGGGTTCAGGAGACCCAGTACTTC. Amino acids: CASTLVGVQETQYF.

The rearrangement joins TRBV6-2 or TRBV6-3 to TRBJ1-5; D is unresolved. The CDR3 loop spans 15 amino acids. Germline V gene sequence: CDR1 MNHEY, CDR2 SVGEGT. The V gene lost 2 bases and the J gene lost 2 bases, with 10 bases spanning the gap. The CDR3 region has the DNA TGTGCCAGCAGTTACGCCGAATGGGGCAATCAGCCCCAGCATTTT. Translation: CASSYAEWGNQPQHF.

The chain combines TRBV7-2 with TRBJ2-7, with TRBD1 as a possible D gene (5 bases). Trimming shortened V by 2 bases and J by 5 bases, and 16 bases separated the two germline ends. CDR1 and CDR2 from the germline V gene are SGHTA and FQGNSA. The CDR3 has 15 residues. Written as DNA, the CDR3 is TGTGCCAGCAGCTTAATTAGGCAGGGATTGAACGAGCAGTACTTC. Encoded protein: CASSLIRQGLNEQYF.

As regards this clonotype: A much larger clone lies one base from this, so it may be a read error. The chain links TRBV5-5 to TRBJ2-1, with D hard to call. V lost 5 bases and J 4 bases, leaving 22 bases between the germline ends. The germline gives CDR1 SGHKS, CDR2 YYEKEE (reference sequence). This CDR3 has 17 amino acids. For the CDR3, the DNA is TGTGCCAGCAGGGGCTCGGTTGGCAGGTTGGTTTACAATGAGCAGTTCTTC. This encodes CASRGSVGRLVYNEQFF.

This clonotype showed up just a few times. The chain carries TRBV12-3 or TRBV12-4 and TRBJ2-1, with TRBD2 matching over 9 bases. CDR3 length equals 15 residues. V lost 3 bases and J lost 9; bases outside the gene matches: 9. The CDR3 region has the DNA TGTGCCAGCAGTTTTGTTAGCGGGAGTGTGTCTGAGCAGTTCTTC. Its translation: CASSFVSGSVSEQFF.

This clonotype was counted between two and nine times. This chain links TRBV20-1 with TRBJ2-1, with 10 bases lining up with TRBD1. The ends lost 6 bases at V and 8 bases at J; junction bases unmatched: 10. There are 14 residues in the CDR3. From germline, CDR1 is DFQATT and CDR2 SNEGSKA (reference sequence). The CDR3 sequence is CSASPGQGLHEQFF. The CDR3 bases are TGCAGTGCCTCCCCGGGACAGGGGTTGCATGAGCAGTTCTTC.

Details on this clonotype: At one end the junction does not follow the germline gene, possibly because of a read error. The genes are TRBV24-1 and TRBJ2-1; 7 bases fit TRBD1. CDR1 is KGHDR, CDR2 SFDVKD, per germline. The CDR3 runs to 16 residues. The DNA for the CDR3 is TGTACCACCAGTGAACAGGGGCAGGGGCCGAACAATGAGCAGTTCTTC. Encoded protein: CTTSEQGQGPNNEQFF.

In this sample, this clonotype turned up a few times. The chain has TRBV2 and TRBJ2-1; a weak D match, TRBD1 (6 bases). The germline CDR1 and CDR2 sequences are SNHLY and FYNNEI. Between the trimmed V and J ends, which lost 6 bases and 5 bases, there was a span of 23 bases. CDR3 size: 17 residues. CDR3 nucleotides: TGTGCCAGCAGGCAAGGGGGATGGGGGCGCCTTGACAATGAGCAGTTCTTC. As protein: CASRQGGWGRLDNEQFF.

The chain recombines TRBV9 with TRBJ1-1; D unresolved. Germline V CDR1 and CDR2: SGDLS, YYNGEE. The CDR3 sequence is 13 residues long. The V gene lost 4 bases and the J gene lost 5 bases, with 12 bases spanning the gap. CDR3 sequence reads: CASSSQADTEAFF. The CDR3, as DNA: TGTGCCAGCAGCTCCCAGGCCGATACTGAAGCTTTCTTT. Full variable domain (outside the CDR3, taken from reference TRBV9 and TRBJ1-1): DSGVTQTPKHLITATGQRVTLRCSPRSGDLSVYWYQQSLDQGLQFLIQYYNGEERAKGNILERFSAQQFPDLHSELNLSSLELGDSALYFCASSSQADTEAFFGQGTRLTVV.

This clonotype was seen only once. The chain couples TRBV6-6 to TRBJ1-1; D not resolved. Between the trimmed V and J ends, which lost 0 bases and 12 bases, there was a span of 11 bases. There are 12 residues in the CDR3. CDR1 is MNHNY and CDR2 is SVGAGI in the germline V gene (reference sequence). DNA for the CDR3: TGTGCCAGCAGTTACTCGGACGGATCGACTTTCTTT. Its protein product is CASSYSDGSTFF.

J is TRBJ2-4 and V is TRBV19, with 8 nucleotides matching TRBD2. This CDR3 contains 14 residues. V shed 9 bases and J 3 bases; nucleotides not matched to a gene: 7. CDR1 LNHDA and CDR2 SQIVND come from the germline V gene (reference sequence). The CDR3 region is CASTDRGGKNIQYF. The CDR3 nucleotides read TGTGCCAGCACGGATCGGGGGGGCAAAAACATTCAGTACTTC.

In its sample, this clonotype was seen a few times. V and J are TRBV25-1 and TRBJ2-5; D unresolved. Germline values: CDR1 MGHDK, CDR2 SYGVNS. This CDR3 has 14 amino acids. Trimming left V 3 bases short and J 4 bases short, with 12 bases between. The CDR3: CASSDWYLGETQYF. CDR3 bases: TGTGCCAGCAGTGATTGGTACCTGGGAGAGACCCAGTACTTC.